A selection of T cell receptor beta chains follows, all from one sample in a study of blood T cell repertoires in COVID-19. Sequenced by immunoSEQ multiplex PCR; TCRdb stores in-frame clones only, minus some. Of some 320,000 clones detected, around 88% appear once; the ten largest clones hold 6.9%. Material for sequencing was peripheral blood. All receptors come from a woman aged 30 to 39 who had recovered from COVID-19. Both conserved end residues are part of each CDR3. The order of the fields is clone size, D gene, V gene, J gene, CDR3 protein, CDR3 DNA. A D gene is named only where the DNA matches it firmly. Clone size appears in some rows only: once, few, many, or a class for an expanded clone.

abundance: NA; d_gene: NA; v_gene: TRBV16; j_gene: TRBJ1-4; CDR3aa: CASSPRFSGVGEKLFF; CDR3nt: TGTGCCAGCAGCCCCCGGTTTTCAGGGGTCGGTGAAAAACTGTTTTTT
abundance: NA; d_gene: NA; v_gene: TRBV28; j_gene: TRBJ1-1; CDR3aa: CASSLPRFSTEAFF; CDR3nt: TGTGCCAGCAGTTTACCCAGGTTTTCCACTGAAGCTTTCTTT
abundance: NA; d_gene: TRBD1; v_gene: TRBV19; j_gene: TRBJ1-2; CDR3aa: CASNPQGAIYGYTF; CDR3nt: TGTGCCAGTAATCCCCAGGGGGCGATCTATGGCTACACCTTC
abundance: NA; d_gene: TRBD2; v_gene: TRBV4-2; j_gene: TRBJ2-7; CDR3aa: CASSQEGLAATYEQYF; CDR3nt: TGTGCCAGCAGCCAAGAGGGACTAGCGGCAACCTACGAGCAGTACTTC
abundance: NA; d_gene: TRBD2; v_gene: TRBV19; j_gene: TRBJ2-1; CDR3aa: CASSIYGLAGIYNEQFF; CDR3nt: TGTGCCAGTAGTATATATGGTCTAGCGGGGATCTACAATGAGCAGTTCTTC
abundance: NA; d_gene: NA; v_gene: TRBV28; j_gene: TRBJ2-7; CDR3aa: CASSFASLRPEAANYEQYF; CDR3nt: TGTGCCAGCAGTTTTGCCAGCCTTAGACCCGAGGCCGCAAACTACGAGCAGTACTTC
abundance: NA; d_gene: TRBD1; v_gene: TRBV30; j_gene: TRBJ1-1; CDR3aa: CAWTRGPMNTEAFF; CDR3nt: TGTGCCTGGACCAGGGGGCCTATGAACACTGAAGCTTTCTTT
abundance: NA; d_gene: NA; v_gene: TRBV11-2; j_gene: TRBJ1-4; CDR3aa: CASSLDRVGELFF; CDR3nt: TGTGCCAGCAGCTTAGATAGGGTCGGGGAACTGTTTTTT
abundance: NA; d_gene: NA; v_gene: TRBV5-1; j_gene: TRBJ2-3; CDR3aa: CASSLVLVSGTDTQYF; CDR3nt: TGCGCCAGCAGCTTGGTGTTGGTCAGTGGCACAGATACGCAGTATTTT
abundance: NA; d_gene: TRBD1; v_gene: TRBV6-5; j_gene: TRBJ1-5; CDR3aa: CASSRTGNNQPQHF; CDR3nt: TGTGCCAGCAGTCGGACAGGGAACAATCAGCCCCAGCATTTT
abundance: NA; d_gene: TRBD1; v_gene: TRBV19; j_gene: TRBJ2-7; CDR3aa: CASRETGGMNEQYF; CDR3nt: TGTGCCAGTAGGGAGACAGGGGGCATGAACGAGCAGTACTTC
abundance: once; d_gene: NA; v_gene: TRBV28; j_gene: TRBJ1-1; CDR3aa: CASRRTDKGGTEAFF; CDR3nt: TGTGCCAGCAGAAGGACGGATAAAGGGGGCACTGAAGCTTTCTTT
abundance: NA; d_gene: TRBD1; v_gene: TRBV2; j_gene: TRBJ1-5; CDR3aa: CASSGTGDQPQHF; CDR3nt: TGTGCCAGCTCCGGGACAGGGGATCAGCCCCAGCATTTT
abundance: NA; d_gene: NA; v_gene: TRBV5-1; j_gene: TRBJ1-1; CDR3aa: CASSLVTGPDTEAFF; CDR3nt: TGCGCCAGCAGCTTGGTAACAGGGCCGGACACTGAAGCTTTCTTT
abundance: NA; d_gene: NA; v_gene: TRBV6-6; j_gene: TRBJ2-2; CDR3aa: CASSYVRTNTGELFF; CDR3nt: TGTGCCAGCAGTTACGTCAGGACGAACACCGGGGAGCTGTTTTTT
abundance: NA; d_gene: TRBD1; v_gene: TRBV20-1; j_gene: TRBJ2-7; CDR3aa: CSASLDRGLSYEQYF; CDR3nt: TGCAGTGCTAGTTTAGACAGGGGGTTGTCCTACGAGCAGTACTTC
abundance: once; d_gene: TRBD2; v_gene: TRBV7-2; j_gene: TRBJ2-1; CDR3aa: CASSLGGLAGYNEQFF; CDR3nt: TGTGCCAGCAGCTTAGGGGGGCTAGCGGGCTACAATGAGCAGTTCTTC
abundance: NA; d_gene: NA; v_gene: TRBV3-1/TRBV3-2; j_gene: TRBJ1-1; CDR3aa: CASSQVPASNLMNTEAFF; CDR3nt: TGTGCCAGCAGCCAAGTTCCTGCATCCAACCTAATGAACACTGAAGCTTTCTTT
abundance: NA; d_gene: TRBD1; v_gene: TRBV6-2/TRBV6-3; j_gene: TRBJ1-5; CDR3aa: CASSYSGRGLYSNQPQHF; CDR3nt: TGTGCCAGCAGTTACTCCGGCAGGGGGCTATATAGCAATCAGCCCCAGCATTTT
abundance: NA; d_gene: NA; v_gene: TRBV11-3; j_gene: TRBJ1-4; CDR3aa: CASSLDGRGEKLFF; CDR3nt: TGTGCCAGCAGCTTAGATGGGCGAGGGGAAAAACTGTTTTTT
abundance: NA; d_gene: TRBD1; v_gene: TRBV2; j_gene: TRBJ2-7; CDR3aa: CASRGTGAQFSYEQYF; CDR3nt: TGTGCCAGCAGGGGGACAGGGGCGCAATTCTCCTACGAGCAGTACTTC
abundance: NA; d_gene: TRBD1; v_gene: TRBV7-6; j_gene: TRBJ2-2; CDR3aa: CASSFPKGQPTNTGELFF; CDR3nt: TGTGCCAGCAGCTTCCCTAAGGGACAGCCGACGAACACCGGGGAGCTGTTTTTT
abundance: NA; d_gene: TRBD1; v_gene: TRBV6-5; j_gene: TRBJ1-1; CDR3aa: CASSYGQGVTTEAFF; CDR3nt: TGTGCCAGCAGTTACGGACAGGGAGTTACCACTGAAGCTTTCTTT
abundance: NA; d_gene: NA; v_gene: TRBV28; j_gene: TRBJ2-3; CDR3aa: CASRLSTDTQYF; CDR3nt: TGTGCCAGCAGACTGAGCACAGATACGCAGTATTTT
abundance: NA; d_gene: TRBD1; v_gene: TRBV5-1; j_gene: TRBJ1-4; CDR3aa: CASSLAVTGEGKLFF; CDR3nt: TGCGCCAGCAGCTTGGCCGTGACAGGGGAAGGAAAACTGTTTTTT
abundance: NA; d_gene: NA; v_gene: TRBV5-5; j_gene: TRBJ1-2; CDR3aa: CASSPGGYGYTF; CDR3nt: TGTGCCAGCAGCCCGGGTGGCTATGGCTACACCTTC
abundance: NA; d_gene: TRBD2; v_gene: TRBV6-2/TRBV6-3; j_gene: TRBJ2-2; CDR3aa: CASTPRGGRDTGELFF; CDR3nt: TGTGCCAGCACCCCCCGGGGGGGGCGGGACACCGGGGAGCTGTTTTTT
abundance: NA; d_gene: TRBD2; v_gene: TRBV4-1; j_gene: TRBJ2-7; CDR3aa: CASSHAGGLYYEQYF; CDR3nt: TGCGCCAGCAGCCATGCGGGGGGACTATACTACGAGCAGTACTTC
abundance: few; d_gene: NA; v_gene: TRBV18; j_gene: TRBJ1-1; CDR3aa: CASSPPGRTEAFF; CDR3nt: TGTGCCAGCTCACCACCGGGGAGGACTGAAGCTTTCTTT
abundance: few; d_gene: TRBD1; v_gene: TRBV4-1; j_gene: TRBJ2-7; CDR3aa: CASSQDQGQGYEQYF; CDR3nt: TGCGCCAGCAGCCAAGACCAGGGACAGGGCTACGAGCAGTACTTC
abundance: NA; d_gene: TRBD1; v_gene: TRBV3-1/TRBV3-2; j_gene: TRBJ2-7; CDR3aa: CASSQGPGQQYEQYF; CDR3nt: TGTGCCAGCAGCCAAGGCCCGGGACAGCAATACGAGCAGTACTTC
abundance: once; d_gene: TRBD1; v_gene: TRBV6-5; j_gene: TRBJ1-6; CDR3aa: CASNLGGQGGSPLHF; CDR3nt: TGTGCCAGCAATTTAGGGGGACAGGGAGGATCACCCCTCCACTTT
abundance: NA; d_gene: NA; v_gene: TRBV6-5; j_gene: TRBJ1-1; CDR3aa: CASSYSIATAEAFF; CDR3nt: TGTGCCAGCAGTTACTCGATCGCGACAGCTGAAGCTTTCTTT
abundance: NA; d_gene: TRBD1; v_gene: TRBV5-8; j_gene: TRBJ1-5; CDR3aa: CASSLFGTGNQPQHF; CDR3nt: TGTGCCAGCAGCTTGTTCGGGACAGGCAATCAGCCCCAGCATTTT
abundance: NA; d_gene: TRBD2; v_gene: TRBV12-5; j_gene: TRBJ2-5; CDR3aa: CASGLSGIQETQYF; CDR3nt: TGTGCTAGTGGTCTAAGCGGGATTCAAGAGACCCAGTACTTC
abundance: few; d_gene: TRBD1; v_gene: TRBV5-1; j_gene: TRBJ1-6; CDR3aa: CASSLWGQGDSPLHF; CDR3nt: TGCGCCAGCAGCCTGTGGGGACAGGGTGATTCACCCCTCCACTTT
abundance: few; d_gene: NA; v_gene: TRBV10-1; j_gene: TRBJ2-1; CDR3aa: CASSRPGTSASSYNEQFF; CDR3nt: TGCGCCAGCAGCCGTCCCGGGACATCCGCTAGCTCCTACAATGAGCAGTTCTTC
abundance: once; d_gene: TRBD1; v_gene: TRBV11-2; j_gene: TRBJ1-2; CDR3aa: CASSLTGDYGYTF; CDR3nt: TGTGCCAGCAGCTTGACAGGGGATTATGGCTACACCTTC
abundance: NA; d_gene: NA; v_gene: TRBV12-3/TRBV12-4; j_gene: TRBJ2-7; CDR3aa: CASSHSGYEQYF; CDR3nt: TGTGCCAGCAGCCATTCGGGCTACGAGCAGTACTTC
abundance: NA; d_gene: NA; v_gene: TRBV6-5; j_gene: TRBJ1-6; CDR3aa: CASSYRVSLSLVPLHF; CDR3nt: TGTGCCAGCAGTTATAGAGTATCTTTAAGCTTAGTACCCCTCCACTTT
abundance: NA; d_gene: NA; v_gene: TRBV6-2/TRBV6-3; j_gene: TRBJ2-3; CDR3aa: CASSYLHGGTDTQYF; CDR3nt: TGTGCCAGCAGTTACCTTCACGGGGGCACAGATACGCAGTATTTT
abundance: NA; d_gene: NA; v_gene: TRBV11-1; j_gene: TRBJ1-2; CDR3aa: CASSLAGARIYGYTF; CDR3nt: TGTGCCAGCAGCTTAGCAGGGGCGAGGATATATGGCTACACCTTC
abundance: once; d_gene: NA; v_gene: TRBV28; j_gene: TRBJ1-2; CDR3aa: CASSWGLRNGYTF; CDR3nt: TGTGCCAGCAGTTGGGGACTAAGGAATGGCTACACCTTC
abundance: NA; d_gene: TRBD1; v_gene: TRBV4-3; j_gene: TRBJ2-5; CDR3aa: CASSQGDSLQETQYF; CDR3nt: TGCGCCAGCAGCCAGGGGGACAGCCTACAAGAGACCCAGTACTTC
abundance: NA; d_gene: TRBD1; v_gene: TRBV4-1; j_gene: TRBJ2-2; CDR3aa: CASSPLGTGRWELFF; CDR3nt: TGCGCCAGCAGCCCCCTTGGGACAGGGCGTTGGGAGCTGTTTTTT
abundance: NA; d_gene: TRBD1; v_gene: TRBV7-9; j_gene: TRBJ1-4; CDR3aa: CASSPLTGGNNEKLFF; CDR3nt: TGTGCCAGCAGCCCTTTAACAGGGGGCAATAATGAAAAACTGTTTTTT
abundance: NA; d_gene: NA; v_gene: TRBV12-3/TRBV12-4; j_gene: TRBJ1-2; CDR3aa: CASSQPPVKGYTF; CDR3nt: TGTGCCAGCAGCCAACCCCCGGTTAAAGGCTACACCTTC
abundance: NA; d_gene: TRBD1; v_gene: TRBV6-2/TRBV6-3; j_gene: TRBJ2-4; CDR3aa: CASSRTGGAKNIQYF; CDR3nt: TGTGCCAGCAGTCGGACAGGGGGTGCCAAAAACATTCAGTACTTC
abundance: NA; d_gene: NA; v_gene: TRBV5-1; j_gene: TRBJ1-1; CDR3aa: CASRRPGAMNTEAFF; CDR3nt: TGCGCCAGCCGACGGCCAGGGGCTATGAACACTGAAGCTTTCTTT
abundance: NA; d_gene: TRBD1; v_gene: TRBV6-6; j_gene: TRBJ1-1; CDR3aa: CASSTFHRGLEAFF; CDR3nt: TGTGCCAGCAGTACTTTTCACAGGGGACTTGAAGCTTTCTTT
abundance: NA; d_gene: NA; v_gene: TRBV19; j_gene: TRBJ1-3; CDR3aa: CATNRGSGNTIYF; CDR3nt: TGTGCCACCAATAGAGGGTCTGGAAACACCATATATTTT